The source of this TCR beta chain is a study of blood T cell repertoires in COVID-19 (dated by TCRdb to 2020 to 2022). Some background on the complete study: Samples from collaborators originated in the United States, Italy and Spain and spanned both the acute and convalescent phases of COVID-19. Nearly every sample came with metadata listing a de-identified subject ID, COVID-19 status, age in years and sex. Where available, HLA class I and class II types were obtained from metadata supplied by the sample provider rather than from assay-based typing. Subjects who had been exposed to COVID-19, were actively infected with it, or had recovered from it provided the deeply sampled blood TCRbeta repertoires that made up the dataset. The repertoires were released in a freely available public database intended as a resource for research on the immune response to SARS-CoV-2. The prospective study material was composed of cDNA or gDNA derived from T cells, B-cell-depleted T cells, or PBMCs. Samples came from the ongoing ImmuneRACE study (first 160 participants) plus 1,254 subjects from 6 global collaborators. Study-wide findings and limitations: How much clinical and demographic metadata was included differed by source and by participant, and the metadata was provided uncurated.

Whole blood was collected in K2EDTA tubes by collaborating institutions according to the institutions' own protocols. For TCRbeta analysis, collaborator samples were shipped as frozen whole blood, as isolated PBMCs, or as DNA extracted from either sample type. The sample holds one count of this clone. The target of this receptor is not known. The input lacks base qualities; no much larger clone sits a single base away. TCRbeta CDR3 regions were amplified from genomic DNA using the immunoSEQ Assay, a bias-controlled multiplex PCR. The study's processing was this. Within the assay, amplification of reference gene primers was used to estimate how many nucleated cells each sample contained. To quantify the absolute abundance of each unique TCRbeta CDR3 rearrangement, sequence reads were collapsed and filtered. For each sample, productive Simpson clonality was calculated as the square root of Simpson's diversity index across productive rearrangements. TCRdb mirrors the immuneACCESS table, restricted to in-frame sequences. Some clones are absent from its copies; in checked studies, under half trace to an unresolved V gene, and the reason for the others is unknown. V, J and clone size are those of that table, while D and trimming were read from the DNA. The sample yields roughly 90,000 clones; about 85% were counted once. The ten top clones hold around 39% of the sample.

Trimming takes 3 bases from V and 4 bases from J, and the germline ends sit 12 bases apart. Looking up the germline V gene yields CDR1 SGHTA and CDR2 FQGTGA. Taken from cysteine to phenylalanine, the CDR3 has 14 residues. CDR3 DNA only is kept here, 42 bases in frame from base 1. The rearranged chain carries TRBV7-3 and TRBJ1-1; possibly the D gene is TRBD1, per 6 matching bases. Material: peripheral blood. The clonotype originates from a man older than 75 with acute or convalescent COVID-19. The nucleotide sequence reads as follows: TGTGCCAGCAGCTTTACAGGGTCTACCACTGAAGCTTTCTTT. This sequence encodes CASSFTGSTTEAFF. Here the CDR3 is joined to the reference TRBV7-3 and TRBJ1-1 genes, and the full variable domain is: GAGVSQTPSNKVTEKGKYVELRCDPISGHTALYWYRQSLGQGPEFLIYFQGTGAADDSGLPNDRFFAVRPEGSVSTLKIQRTERGDSAVYLCASSFTGSTTEAFFGQGTRLTVV.